These T cell receptor beta chains were read from a single sample in a study of shared clonotypes between healthy human individuals. Using immunoSEQ multiplex PCR, the repertoire was profiled, and TCRdb retains in-frame clones only, with some absent. The table has some 2,000,000 clones, 95% seen once. Sample: naive CD4+ T cells sorted from blood. These receptor sequences come from a man aged 18 to 29 in good health. Both conserved end residues are part of each CDR3. Fields, in order: J gene, D gene, clone size, V gene, CDR3 protein, CDR3 DNA. D genes are given only for firm matches. Clone size is given for some rows only: seen once, a few or many times, or a class if the clone is expanded.

>TRBJ2-3|TRBD2|-|TRBV9
CASSSYSSGTWADTQYF
TGTGCCAGCAGCTCCTACTCTAGCGGGACATGGGCAGATACGCAGTATTTT
>TRBJ2-7|-|-|TRBV9
CASSVDQWLLDEQYF
TGTGCCAGCAGCGTAGATCAATGGTTGTTGGACGAGCAGTACTTC
>TRBJ2-5|TRBD2|once|TRBV19
CASSGTSGRGETQYF
TGTGCCAGTAGTGGGACTAGCGGGAGAGGGGAGACCCAGTACTTC
>TRBJ1-5|TRBD1|once|TRBV28
CASTGGQGVGQPQHF
TGTGCCAGCACCGGGGGACAGGGGGTCGGACAGCCCCAGCATTTT
>TRBJ2-5|TRBD2|-|TRBV9
CASSGRGTTQETQYF
TGTGCCAGCAGCGGCCGCGGGACTACCCAAGAGACCCAGTACTTC
>TRBJ2-2|-|-|TRBV4-3
CASSQDLVTGELFF
TGCGCCAGCAGCCAAGATCTGGTCACCGGGGAGCTGTTTTTT
>TRBJ2-1|-|-|TRBV15
CATSKQGNEQFF
TGTGCCACCAGCAAACAGGGCAATGAGCAGTTCTTC
>TRBJ2-7|-|-|TRBV5-1
CASRQSPSTGYSYEQYF
TGCGCCAGCAGACAGTCCCCCTCGACAGGCTACTCCTACGAGCAGTACTTC
>TRBJ1-5|TRBD1|once|TRBV9
CASSVSGQANQPQHF
TGTGCCAGCAGCGTGTCGGGACAGGCCAATCAGCCCCAGCATTTT
>TRBJ1-2|TRBD1|-|TRBV6-1
CASSEDGQGAWGYTF
TGTGCCAGCAGTGAAGATGGACAGGGGGCATGGGGCTACACCTTC
>TRBJ2-5|TRBD2|-|TRBV7-9
CASSLGGGREETQYF
TGTGCCAGCAGCTTAGGCGGGGGGCGGGAAGAGACCCAGTACTTC
>TRBJ2-1|-|-|TRBV9
CASSVVKLSSNEQFF
TGTGCCAGCAGCGTAGTCAAACTGTCTAGCAATGAGCAGTTCTTC
>TRBJ1-1|-|-|TRBV28
CASGGTYTEAFF
TGTGCCAGCGGGGGGACCTACACTGAAGCTTTCTTT
>TRBJ1-2|TRBD1|-|TRBV6-1
CASSEQDRGYGYTF
TGTGCCAGCAGTGAACAGGACAGGGGCTATGGCTACACCTTC
>TRBJ2-3|TRBD2|-|TRBV25-1
CASSEGLAGSTDTQYF
TGTGCCAGCAGTGAGGGACTAGCGGGGAGCACAGATACGCAGTATTTT
>TRBJ2-3|-|-|TRBV30
CAWSVLGGERTDTQYF
TGTGCCTGGAGTGTACTCGGGGGAGAGCGGACAGATACGCAGTATTTT
>TRBJ1-4|-|-|TRBV2
CASSPGATNEKLFF
TGTGCCAGCAGTCCGGGGGCGACTAATGAAAAACTGTTTTTT
>TRBJ2-1|-|-|TRBV6-5
CASRKGSYNEQFF
TGTGCCAGCAGGAAAGGCTCCTACAATGAGCAGTTCTTC
>TRBJ1-1|TRBD1|-|TRBV27
CASSPRALRGANTEAFF
TGTGCCAGCAGTCCGAGGGCACTCAGGGGGGCGAACACTGAAGCTTTCTTT
>TRBJ1-2|-|-|TRBV4-1
CASSHPAGSVTSLYGYTF
TGCGCCAGCAGCCATCCGGCGGGGTCGGTCACCTCCCTCTATGGCTACACCTTC
>TRBJ2-1|-|-|TRBV5-1
CASSLVGSLSYNEQFF
TGCGCCAGCAGCTTGGTAGGTAGCTTATCCTACAATGAGCAGTTCTTC
>TRBJ2-7|-|-|TRBV11-3
CASSLGRRVPSYEQYF
TGTGCCAGCAGCTTAGGGCGGCGGGTCCCCTCCTACGAGCAGTACTTC
>TRBJ2-1|TRBD2|-|TRBV7-2
CASSPGTSGWNEQFF
TGTGCCAGCAGCCCGGGGACTAGCGGGTGGAATGAGCAGTTCTTC
>TRBJ2-3|TRBD2|-|TRBV30
CAWRPGLAGYDTQYF
TGTGCCTGGAGGCCCGGACTAGCGGGATATGATACGCAGTATTTT
>TRBJ2-7|TRBD1|-|TRBV7-8
CASSLGQGGREEQYF
TGTGCCAGCAGCTTAGGACAGGGGGGTCGGGAGGAGCAGTACTTC
>TRBJ1-4|TRBD1|-|TRBV4-1
CASSQTGTGTEKLFF
TGCGCCAGCAGCCAAACCGGGACAGGGACGGAAAAACTGTTTTTT
>TRBJ2-2|TRBD1|-|TRBV11-2
CASSPQGPGELFF
TGTGCCAGCAGCCCACAGGGGCCCGGGGAGCTGTTTTTT
>TRBJ2-5|-|once|TRBV5-1
CASSLPPWVEETQYF
TGCGCCAGCAGCTTGCCCCCATGGGTGGAAGAGACCCAGTACTTC
>TRBJ1-4|-|-|TRBV5-5
CASSFLAANEKLFF
TGTGCCAGCAGCTTCTTGGCAGCTAATGAAAAACTGTTTTTT
>TRBJ2-3|TRBD2|-|TRBV30
CAWSGSGERTDTQYF
TGTGCCTGGAGTGGGAGCGGGGAGAGGACAGATACGCAGTATTTT
>TRBJ1-2|TRBD1|-|TRBV29-1
CSVTLTGQVGYTF
TGCAGCGTGACCCTGACGGGACAGGTTGGCTACACCTTC
>TRBJ2-3|-|-|TRBV18
CASSPDRSTDTQYF
TGTGCCAGCTCACCAGACCGGAGCACAGATACGCAGTATTTT
>TRBJ2-7|TRBD2|-|TRBV28
CASSKGLASLREQYF
TGTGCCAGCAGTAAGGGACTAGCGTCACTTCGGGAGCAGTACTTC
>TRBJ2-1|TRBD1|-|TRBV2
CASTGQGNEQFF
TGTGCCAGCACGGGACAGGGGAATGAGCAGTTCTTC
>TRBJ1-5|-|-|TRBV6-1
CASSEATNRYNQPQHF
TGTGCCAGCAGTGAAGCTACGAACAGATACAATCAGCCCCAGCATTTT
>TRBJ1-5|-|-|TRBV6-6
CASSYSDNQPQHF
TGTGCCAGCAGTTACTCCGATAATCAGCCCCAGCATTTT
>TRBJ2-3|TRBD2|-|TRBV5-1
CASSLTSGGSDTQYF
TGCGCCAGCAGCTTGACTAGCGGGGGTTCAGATACGCAGTATTTT
>TRBJ1-2|TRBD1|-|TRBV28
CASSLATGVNGYTF
TGTGCCAGCAGTTTAGCGACAGGGGTAAACGGCTACACCTTC
>TRBJ2-3|-|-|TRBV11-2
CASSLASSTDTQYF
TGTGCCAGCAGCTTAGCTAGCAGTACAGATACGCAGTATTTT
>TRBJ1-2|-|-|TRBV28
CASSSFKANGYTF
TGTGCCAGCAGTTCCTTTAAGGCTAATGGCTACACCTTC
>TRBJ2-5|-|-|TRBV7-2
CASSLFPEETQYF
TGTGCCAGCAGCTTATTTCCTGAAGAGACCCAGTACTTC